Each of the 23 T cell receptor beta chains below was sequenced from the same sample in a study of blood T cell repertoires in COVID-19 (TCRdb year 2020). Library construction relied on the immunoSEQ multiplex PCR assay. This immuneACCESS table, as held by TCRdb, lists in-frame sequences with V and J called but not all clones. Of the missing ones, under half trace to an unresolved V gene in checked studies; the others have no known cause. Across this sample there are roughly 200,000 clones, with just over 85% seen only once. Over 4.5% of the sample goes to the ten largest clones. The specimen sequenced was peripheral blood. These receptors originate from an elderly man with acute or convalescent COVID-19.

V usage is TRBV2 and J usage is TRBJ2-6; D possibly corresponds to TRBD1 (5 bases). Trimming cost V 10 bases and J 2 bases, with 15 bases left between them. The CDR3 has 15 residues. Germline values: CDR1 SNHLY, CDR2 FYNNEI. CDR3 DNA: TGTGCCATCTCTACAGGTCGCGCTGGGGCCAACGTCCTGACTTTC. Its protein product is CAISTGRAGANVLTF.

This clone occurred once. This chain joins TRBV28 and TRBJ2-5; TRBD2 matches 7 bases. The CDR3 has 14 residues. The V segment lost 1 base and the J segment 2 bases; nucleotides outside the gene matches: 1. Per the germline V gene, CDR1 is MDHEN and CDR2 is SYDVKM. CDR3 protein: CASSLSAGQETQYF. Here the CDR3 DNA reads TGTGCCAGCAGTTTATCAGCGGGGCAAGAGACCCAGTACTTC.

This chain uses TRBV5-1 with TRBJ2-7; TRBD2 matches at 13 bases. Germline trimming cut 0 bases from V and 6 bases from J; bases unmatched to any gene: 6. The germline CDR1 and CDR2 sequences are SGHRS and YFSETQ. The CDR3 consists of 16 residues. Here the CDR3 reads CASSLELAGGGSEQYF. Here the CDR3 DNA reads TGCGCCAGCAGCTTGGAACTAGCGGGAGGGGGTAGCGAGCAGTACTTC.

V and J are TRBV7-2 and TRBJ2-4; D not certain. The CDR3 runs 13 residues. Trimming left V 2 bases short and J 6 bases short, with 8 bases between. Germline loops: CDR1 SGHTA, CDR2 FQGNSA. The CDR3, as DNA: TGTGCCAGCAGCTTATTGCGAGGAAACATTCAGTACTTC. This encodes CASSLLRGNIQYF.

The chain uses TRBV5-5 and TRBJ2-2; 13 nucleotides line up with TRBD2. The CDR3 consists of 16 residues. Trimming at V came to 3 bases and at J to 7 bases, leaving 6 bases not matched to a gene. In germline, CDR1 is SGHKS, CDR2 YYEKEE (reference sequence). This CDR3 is CASSWTSGSAGGELFF. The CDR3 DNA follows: TGTGCCAGCAGCTGGACTAGCGGGAGTGCAGGCGGGGAGCTGTTTTTT. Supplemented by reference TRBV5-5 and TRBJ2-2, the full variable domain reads DAGVTQSPTHLIKTRGQQVTLRCSPISGHKSVSWYQQVLGQGPQFIFQYYEKEERGRGNFPDRFSARQFPNYSSELNVNALLLGDSALYLCASSWTSGSAGGELFFGEGSRLTVL.

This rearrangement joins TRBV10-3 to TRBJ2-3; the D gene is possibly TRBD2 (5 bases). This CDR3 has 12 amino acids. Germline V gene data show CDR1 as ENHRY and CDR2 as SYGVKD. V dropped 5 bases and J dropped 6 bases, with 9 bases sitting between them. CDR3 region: CAISFQRDTQYF. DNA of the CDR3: TGTGCCATCAGTTTCCAGCGGGATACGCAGTATTTT.

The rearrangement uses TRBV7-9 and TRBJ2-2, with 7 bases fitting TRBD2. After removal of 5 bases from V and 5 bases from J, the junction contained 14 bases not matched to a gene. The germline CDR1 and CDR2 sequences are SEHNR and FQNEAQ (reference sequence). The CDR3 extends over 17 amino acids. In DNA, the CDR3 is TGTGCCAGCAGCCGATTTTTGGTGGTAGCGGGTACCGGGGAGCTGTTTTTT. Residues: CASSRFLVVAGTGELFF.

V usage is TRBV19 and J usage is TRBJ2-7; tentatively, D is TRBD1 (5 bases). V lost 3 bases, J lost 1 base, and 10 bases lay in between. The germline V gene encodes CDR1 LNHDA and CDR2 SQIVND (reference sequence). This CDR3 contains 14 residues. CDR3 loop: CASSMGQGSYEQYF. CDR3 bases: TGTGCCAGTAGTATGGGGCAGGGATCCTACGAGCAGTACTTC.

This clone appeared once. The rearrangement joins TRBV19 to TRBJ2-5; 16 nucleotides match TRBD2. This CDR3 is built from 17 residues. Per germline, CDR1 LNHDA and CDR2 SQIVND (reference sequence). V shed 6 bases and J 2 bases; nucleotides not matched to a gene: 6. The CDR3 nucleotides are TGTGCCAGTAGCCCGGGACTAGCGGGAGGGGTGCAAGAGACCCAGTACTTC. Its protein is CASSPGLAGGVQETQYF.

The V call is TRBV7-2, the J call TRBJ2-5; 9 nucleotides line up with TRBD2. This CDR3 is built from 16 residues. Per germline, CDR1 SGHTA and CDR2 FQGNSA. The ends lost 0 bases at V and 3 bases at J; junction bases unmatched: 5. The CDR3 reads CASSLAGGGREETQYF. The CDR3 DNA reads TGTGCCAGCAGCTTAGCAGGAGGCGGGAGGGAAGAGACCCAGTACTTC.

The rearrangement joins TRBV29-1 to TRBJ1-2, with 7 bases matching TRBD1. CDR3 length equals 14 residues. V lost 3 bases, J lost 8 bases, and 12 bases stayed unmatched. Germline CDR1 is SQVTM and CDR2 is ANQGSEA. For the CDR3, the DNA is TGCAGCGTTGACCTTTCGGGACAGCTTCGCGGCTACACCTTC. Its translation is CSVDLSGQLRGYTF.

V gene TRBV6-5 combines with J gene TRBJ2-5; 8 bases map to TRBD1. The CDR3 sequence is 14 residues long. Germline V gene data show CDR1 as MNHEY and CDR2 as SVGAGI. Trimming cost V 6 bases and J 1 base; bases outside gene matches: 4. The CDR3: CASSRQGSQETQYF. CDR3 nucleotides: TGTGCCAGCAGCCGACAGGGGTCCCAAGAGACCCAGTACTTC.

CDR3 sequence reads: CASSPRQGSGTDTQYF. CDR3 sequence (DNA): TGTGCCAGCAGCCCGCGACAGGGGAGCGGCACAGATACGCAGTATTTT. The chain recombines TRBV9 with TRBJ2-3, with 8 bases matching TRBD1. Per germline, CDR1 SGDLS and CDR2 YYNGEE. This CDR3 is built from 16 residues. The V segment lost 4 bases and the J segment 1 base; nucleotides outside the gene matches: 8.

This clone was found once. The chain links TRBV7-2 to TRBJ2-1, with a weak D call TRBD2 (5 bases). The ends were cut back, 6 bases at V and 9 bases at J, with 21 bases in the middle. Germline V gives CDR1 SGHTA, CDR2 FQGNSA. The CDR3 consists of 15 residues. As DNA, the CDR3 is TGTGCCAGCAGGTGGAATGAGGGAGCGAGCGGTGAGCAGTTCTTC. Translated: CASRWNEGASGEQFF.

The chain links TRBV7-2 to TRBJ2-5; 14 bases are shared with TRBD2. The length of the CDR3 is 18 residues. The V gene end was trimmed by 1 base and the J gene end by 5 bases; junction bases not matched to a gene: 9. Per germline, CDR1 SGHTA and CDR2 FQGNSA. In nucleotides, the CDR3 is TGTGCCAGCAGCTTAGTACCCGGACTAGCGGGAGGACGCGAGACCCAGTACTTC. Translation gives CASSLVPGLAGGRETQYF.

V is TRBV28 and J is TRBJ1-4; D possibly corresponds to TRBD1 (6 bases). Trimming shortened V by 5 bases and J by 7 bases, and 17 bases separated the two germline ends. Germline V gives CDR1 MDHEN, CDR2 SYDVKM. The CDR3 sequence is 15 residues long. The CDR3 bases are TGTGCCAGCAGTCCGGGAGGGGGTCTGAGTGAAAAACTGTTTTTT. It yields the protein CASSPGGGLSEKLFF.

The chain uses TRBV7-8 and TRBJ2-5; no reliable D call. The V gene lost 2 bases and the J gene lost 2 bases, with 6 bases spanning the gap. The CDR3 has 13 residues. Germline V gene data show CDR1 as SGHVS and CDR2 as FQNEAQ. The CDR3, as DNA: TGTGCCAGCAGCTTATCCCGGCAAGAGACCCAGTACTTC. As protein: CASSLSRQETQYF.

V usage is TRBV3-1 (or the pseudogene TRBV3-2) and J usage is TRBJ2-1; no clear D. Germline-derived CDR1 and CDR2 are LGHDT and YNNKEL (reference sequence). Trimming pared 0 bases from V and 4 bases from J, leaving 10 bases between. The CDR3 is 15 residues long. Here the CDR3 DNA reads TGTGCCAGCAGCCAAGAGAGTAGCTCTTACAATGAGCAGTTCTTC. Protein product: CASSQESSSYNEQFF.

The CDR3 DNA follows: TGTGCCAGCAGTTTCCTTGGACAGGGCTGGAGTGGCTACACCTTC. It specifies CASSFLGQGWSGYTF. The chain has TRBV28 and TRBJ1-2, with 8 positions matching TRBD1. V lost 3 bases and J lost 7; bases outside the gene matches: 10. CDR1 is MDHEN, CDR2 SYDVKM, per germline. The CDR3 length is 15 residues.

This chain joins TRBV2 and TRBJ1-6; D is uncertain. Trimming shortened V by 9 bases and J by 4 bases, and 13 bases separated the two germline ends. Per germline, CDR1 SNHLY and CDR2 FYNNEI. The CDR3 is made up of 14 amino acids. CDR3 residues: CASKAVNYNSPLHF. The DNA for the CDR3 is TGTGCCAGTAAGGCGGTGAATTATAATTCACCCCTCCACTTT.

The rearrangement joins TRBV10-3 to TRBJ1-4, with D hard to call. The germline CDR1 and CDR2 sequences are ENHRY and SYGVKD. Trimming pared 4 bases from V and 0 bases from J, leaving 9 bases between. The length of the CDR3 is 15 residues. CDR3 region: CAISGSLATNEKLFF. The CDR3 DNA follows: TGTGCCATCAGTGGGTCGTTAGCAACTAATGAAAAACTGTTTTTT.

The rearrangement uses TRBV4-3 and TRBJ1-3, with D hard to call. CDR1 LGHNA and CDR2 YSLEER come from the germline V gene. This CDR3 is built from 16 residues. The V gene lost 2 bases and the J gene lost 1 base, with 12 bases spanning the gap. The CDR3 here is CASSQSGSFSGNTIYF. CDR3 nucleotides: TGCGCCAGCAGCCAAAGCGGCTCTTTTTCTGGAAACACCATATATTTT.

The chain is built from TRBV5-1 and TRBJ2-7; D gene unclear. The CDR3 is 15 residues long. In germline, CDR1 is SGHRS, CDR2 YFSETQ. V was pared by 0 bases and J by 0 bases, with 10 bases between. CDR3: CASSLAGLFSYEQYF. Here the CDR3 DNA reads TGCGCCAGCAGCTTGGCGGGTCTGTTCTCCTACGAGCAGTACTTC. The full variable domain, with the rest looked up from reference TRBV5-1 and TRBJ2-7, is KAGVTQTPRYLIKTRGQQVTLSCSPISGHRSVSWYQQTPGQGLQFLFEYFSETQRNKGNFPGRFSGRQFSNSRSEMNVSTLELGDSALYLCASSLAGLFSYEQYFGPGTRLTVT.